This TCR beta chain was recovered during a study of blood T cell repertoires in COVID-19. Study context: The samples span acute and convalescent COVID-19 from the United States, Italy and Spain.

The CDR3 is 16 amino acids. The V and J ends lost 4 bases and 2 bases, in that order; junction bases with no gene match: 8. Looked up from germline, CDR1 is SGHTA and CDR2 is FQGNSA. TCRdb's table, derived via immunoSEQ multiplex PCR, lists solely in-frame clones and lacks some. The profile shows 150,000 to 200,000 clones, 75% to 85% of them singletons. The TCR sequence derives from a human donor in a cohort sampled during active COVID-19. The chain recombines TRBV7-2 with TRBJ2-1; the match to TRBD2 covers 7 bases. Sequenced: peripheral blood. CDR3 sequence: CASSSSGLGPYNEQFF. The DNA for the CDR3 is TGTGCCAGCAGCTCCAGCGGACTAGGCCCCTACAATGAGCAGTTCTTC.